A selection of T cell receptor beta chains follows, all from one sample in a study of blood T cell repertoires in COVID-19. Assay used: immunoSEQ multiplex PCR; TCRdb lists only in-frame clones, some missing. The sample records 45,000 to 60,000 clones, approximately 84% being singletons. The source material was peripheral blood. These receptors came from a man older than 75 with COVID-19, enrolled during active disease. CDR3s include the opening cysteine and the closing phenylalanine or tryptophan.

CDR3 length: 14
J gene: TRBJ1-4
V gene: TRBV29-1
CDR3 protein: CSVDEGAPGEKLFF

CDR3 length: 11
J gene: TRBJ1-1
V gene: TRBV2
CDR3 protein: CASSPMAEAFF

CDR3 length: 13
J gene: TRBJ1-3
V gene: TRBV5-1
CDR3 protein: CASSHGGRDTIYF

CDR3 length: 10
J gene: TRBJ1-1
V gene: TRBV29-1
CDR3 protein: CSVGRTEAFF

CDR3 length: 14
J gene: TRBJ1-2
V gene: TRBV3-1/TRBV3-2
CDR3 protein: CASSQKRAASGYTF

CDR3 length: 17
J gene: TRBJ2-1
V gene: TRBV4-3
CDR3 protein: CASSPGLAGGPGNEQFF

CDR3 length: 14
J gene: TRBJ1-6
V gene: TRBV30
CDR3 protein: CAWNLGQGNSPLHF

CDR3 length: 15
J gene: TRBJ1-4
V gene: TRBV4-1
CDR3 protein: CASSKLTGEYEKLFF

CDR3 length: 14
J gene: TRBJ2-1
V gene: TRBV9
CDR3 protein: CASSTAGTRSEQFF

CDR3 length: 13
J gene: TRBJ1-1
V gene: TRBV6-5
CDR3 protein: CASSSGGGTEAFF